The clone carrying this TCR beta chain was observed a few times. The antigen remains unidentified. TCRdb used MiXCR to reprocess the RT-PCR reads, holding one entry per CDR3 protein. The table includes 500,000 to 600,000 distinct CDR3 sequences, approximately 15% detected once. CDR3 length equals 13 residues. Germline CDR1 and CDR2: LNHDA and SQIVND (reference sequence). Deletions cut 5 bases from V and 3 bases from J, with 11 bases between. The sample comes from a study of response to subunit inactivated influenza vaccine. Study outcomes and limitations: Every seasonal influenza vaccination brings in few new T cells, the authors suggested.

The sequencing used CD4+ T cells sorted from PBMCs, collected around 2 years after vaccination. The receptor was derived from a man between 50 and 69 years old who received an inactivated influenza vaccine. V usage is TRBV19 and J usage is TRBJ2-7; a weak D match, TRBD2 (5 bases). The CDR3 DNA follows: TGTGCCAGTAGTTCCCGGGATCGCTACGAGCAGTACTTC. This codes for CASSSRDRYEQYF.